The clone carrying this T cell receptor beta chain appeared a few times. The V and J ends lost 4 bases and 3 bases, in that order; junction bases with no gene match: 10. This CDR3 comprises 17 residues. Germline lookup yields CDR1 SGHRS and CDR2 YFSETQ. TCRdb analysed the 5' RACE reads with MiXCR anew, one entry per CDR3 protein. The sample shows some 270,000 distinct CDR3 sequences, 15% to 20% of them seen only once. The sample is drawn from a study of CD8 T cells in ankylosing spondylitis. The TCR was taken from a male donor with ankylosing spondylitis or in good health (not recorded which). The V call is TRBV5-1, the J call TRBJ2-6, with 7 nucleotides matching TRBD1. Sequencing was done on a sample of blood, either unsorted or a sorted T cell fraction (not recorded which). CDR3 DNA: TGCGCCAGCAGCCAGGGACAGCCCCCAGGTGGGGCCAACGTCCTGACTTTC. This encodes CASSQGQPPGGANVLTF.